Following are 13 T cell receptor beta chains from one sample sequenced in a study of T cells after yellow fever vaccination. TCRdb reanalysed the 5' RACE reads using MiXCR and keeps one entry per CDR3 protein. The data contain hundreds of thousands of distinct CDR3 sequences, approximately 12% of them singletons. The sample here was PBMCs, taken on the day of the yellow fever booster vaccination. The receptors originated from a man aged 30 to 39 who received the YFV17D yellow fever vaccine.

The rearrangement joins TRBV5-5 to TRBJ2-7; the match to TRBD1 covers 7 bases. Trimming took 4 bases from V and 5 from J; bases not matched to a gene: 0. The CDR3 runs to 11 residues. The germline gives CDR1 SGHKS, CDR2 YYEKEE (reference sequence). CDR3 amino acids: CASSTGDEQYF. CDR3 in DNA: TGTGCCAGCAGCACAGGGGACGAGCAGTACTTC.

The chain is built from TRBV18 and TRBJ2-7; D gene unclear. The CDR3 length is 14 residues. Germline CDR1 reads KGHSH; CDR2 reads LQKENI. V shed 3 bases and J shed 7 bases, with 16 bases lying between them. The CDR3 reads CASSPDGRRNEQYF. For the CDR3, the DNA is TGTGCCAGCTCACCTGACGGACGGCGGAATGAGCAGTACTTC.

Here the CDR3 DNA reads TGTGCCTGGGGACCCGCGAGCGGCACAGATACGCAGTATTTT. It translates to CAWGPASGTDTQYF. This chain uses TRBV30 with TRBJ2-3, with D unresolved. Germline V CDR1 and CDR2: GTSNPN, SVGIG (reference sequence). Trimming took off 5 bases at V and 1 base at J, with 13 bases between the two ends. The CDR3 totals 14 residues.

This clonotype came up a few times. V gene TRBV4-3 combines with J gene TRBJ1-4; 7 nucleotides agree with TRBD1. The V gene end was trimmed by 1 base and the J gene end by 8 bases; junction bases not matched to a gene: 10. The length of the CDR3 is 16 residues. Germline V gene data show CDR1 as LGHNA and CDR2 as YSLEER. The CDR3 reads CASSQALQGRGEKLFF. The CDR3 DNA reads TGCGCCAGCAGCCAAGCCCTACAGGGGAGAGGAGAAAAACTGTTTTTT.

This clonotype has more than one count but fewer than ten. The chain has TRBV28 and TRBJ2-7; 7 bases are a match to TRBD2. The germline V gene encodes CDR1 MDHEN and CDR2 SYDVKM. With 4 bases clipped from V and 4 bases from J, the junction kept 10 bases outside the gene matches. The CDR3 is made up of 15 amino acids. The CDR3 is CASSWGGSRNYEQYF. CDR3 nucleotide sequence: TGTGCCAGCAGTTGGGGGGGAAGTAGAAATTACGAGCAGTACTTC.

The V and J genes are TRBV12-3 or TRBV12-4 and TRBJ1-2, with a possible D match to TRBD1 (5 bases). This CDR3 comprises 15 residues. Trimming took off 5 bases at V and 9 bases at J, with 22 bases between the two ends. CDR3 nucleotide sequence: TGTGCCAGCAGTGCTCAGACAGACGGATTATGGCGCTACACCTTC. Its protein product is CASSAQTDGLWRYTF.

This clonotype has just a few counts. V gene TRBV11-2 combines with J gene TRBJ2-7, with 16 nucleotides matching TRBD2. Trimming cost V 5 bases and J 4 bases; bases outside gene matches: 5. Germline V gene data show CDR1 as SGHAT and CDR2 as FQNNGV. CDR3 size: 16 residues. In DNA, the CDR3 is TGTGCCAGCAGCCCGCAGGGACTAGCGGGAGGGTACGAGCAGTACTTC. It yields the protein CASSPQGLAGGYEQYF.

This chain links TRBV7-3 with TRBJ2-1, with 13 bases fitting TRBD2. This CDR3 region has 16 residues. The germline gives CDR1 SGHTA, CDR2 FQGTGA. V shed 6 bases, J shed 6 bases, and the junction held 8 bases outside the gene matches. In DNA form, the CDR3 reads TGTGCCAGCAGTTCAAGGGGGACTAGCGGGACCAATGAGCAGTTCTTC. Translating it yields CASSSRGTSGTNEQFF.

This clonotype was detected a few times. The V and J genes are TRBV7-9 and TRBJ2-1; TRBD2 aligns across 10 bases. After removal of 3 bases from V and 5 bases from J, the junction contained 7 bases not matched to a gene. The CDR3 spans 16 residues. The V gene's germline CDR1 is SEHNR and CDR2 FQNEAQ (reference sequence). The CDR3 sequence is CASSFLSGRANNEQFF. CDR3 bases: TGTGCCAGCAGCTTCTTGAGCGGGAGGGCCAACAATGAGCAGTTCTTC. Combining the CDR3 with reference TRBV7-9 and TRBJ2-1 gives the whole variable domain DTGVSQNPRHKITKRGQNVTFRCDPISEHNRLYWYRQTLGQGPEFLTYFQNEAQLEKSRLLSDRFSAERPKGSFSTLEIQRTEQGDSAMYLCASSFLSGRANNEQFFGPGTRLTVL.

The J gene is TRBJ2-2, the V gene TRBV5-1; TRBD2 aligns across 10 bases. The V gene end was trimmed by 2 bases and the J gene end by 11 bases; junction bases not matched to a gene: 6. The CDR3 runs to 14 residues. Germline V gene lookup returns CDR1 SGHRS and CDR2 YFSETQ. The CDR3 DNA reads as TGCGCCAGCAGCTTTATGGGGACTAGCGTCGAGCTGTTTTTT. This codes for CASSFMGTSVELFF.

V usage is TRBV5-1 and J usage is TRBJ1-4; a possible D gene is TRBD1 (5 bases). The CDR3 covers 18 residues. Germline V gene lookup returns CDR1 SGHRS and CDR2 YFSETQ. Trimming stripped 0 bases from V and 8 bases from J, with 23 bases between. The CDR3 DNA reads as TGCGCCAGCAGCTTGGAAGGACAAGGGGTAAACCTCGAGGAAAAACTGTTTTTT. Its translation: CASSLEGQGVNLEEKLFF.

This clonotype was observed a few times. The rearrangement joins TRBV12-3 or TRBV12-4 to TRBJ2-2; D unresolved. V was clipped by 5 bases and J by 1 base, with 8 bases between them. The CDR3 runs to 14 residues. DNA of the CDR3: TGTGCCAGCAGTCCAATTCGGAACACCGGGGAGCTGTTTTTT. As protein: CASSPIRNTGELFF.

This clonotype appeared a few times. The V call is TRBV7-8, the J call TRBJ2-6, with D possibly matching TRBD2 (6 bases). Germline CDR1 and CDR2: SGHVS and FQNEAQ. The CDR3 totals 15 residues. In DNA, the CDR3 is TGTGCGACGACGGGGGACTCATCTGGGGCCAACGTCCTGACTTTC. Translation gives CATTGDSSGANVLTF.